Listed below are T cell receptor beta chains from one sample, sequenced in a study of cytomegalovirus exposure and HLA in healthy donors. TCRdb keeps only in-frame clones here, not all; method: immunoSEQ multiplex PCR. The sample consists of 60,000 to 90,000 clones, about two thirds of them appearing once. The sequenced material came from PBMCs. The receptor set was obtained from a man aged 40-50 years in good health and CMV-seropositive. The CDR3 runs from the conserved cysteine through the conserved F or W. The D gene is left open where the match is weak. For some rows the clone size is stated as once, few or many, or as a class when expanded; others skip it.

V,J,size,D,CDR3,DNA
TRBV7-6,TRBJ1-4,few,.,CASSPGRGREKLFF,TGTGCCAGCAGCCCCGGCCGGGGGAGGGAAAAACTGTTTTTT
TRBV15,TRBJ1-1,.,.,CATSRGGRGSTEAFF,TGTGCCACCAGCAGAGGGGGCAGGGGAAGCACTGAAGCTTTCTTT
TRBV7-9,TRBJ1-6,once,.,CASSLDYPEGSPLHF,TGTGCCAGCAGCTTAGACTACCCTGAGGGTTCACCCCTCCACTTT
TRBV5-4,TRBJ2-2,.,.,CASSQQNTGELFF,TGTGCCAGCAGCCAACAGAACACCGGGGAGCTGTTTTTT
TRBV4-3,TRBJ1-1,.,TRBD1,CASMWTGGPEAFF,TGCGCCAGCATGTGGACAGGGGGCCCTGAAGCTTTCTTT
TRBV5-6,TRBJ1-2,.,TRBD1,CASSLEGAYGYTF,TGTGCCAGCAGCTTAGAGGGGGCCTATGGCTACACCTTC
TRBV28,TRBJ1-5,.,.,CASSSRLNSNQPQHF,TGTGCCAGCAGTTCAAGACTGAATAGCAATCAGCCCCAGCATTTT
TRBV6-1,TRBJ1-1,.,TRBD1,CASSEAPGQGLTEAFF,TGTGCCAGCAGTGAAGCTCCGGGACAGGGCCTCACTGAAGCTTTCTTT
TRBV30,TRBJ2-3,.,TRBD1,CAWSVRTGRDTQYF,TGTGCCTGGAGTGTACGGACAGGGAGGGATACGCAGTATTTT
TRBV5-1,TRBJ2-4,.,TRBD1,CASSLRDSKNIQYF,TGCGCCAGCAGCTTAAGGGACAGTAAAAACATTCAGTACTTC
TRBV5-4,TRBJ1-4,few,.,CASSQELATNEKLFF,TGTGCCAGCAGCCAAGAGCTTGCAACTAATGAAAAACTGTTTTTT
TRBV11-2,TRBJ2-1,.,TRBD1,CASSLGDRAGDEQFF,TGTGCCAGCAGCTTGGGGGACAGGGCGGGGGATGAGCAGTTCTTC
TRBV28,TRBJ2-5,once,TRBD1,CASSRPQGARETQYF,TGTGCCAGCAGTCGCCCCCAGGGGGCGCGGGAGACCCAGTACTTC
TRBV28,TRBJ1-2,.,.,CASSLSPVGRGYTF,TGTGCCAGCAGTTTATCCCCCGTCGGTCGGGGCTACACCTTC
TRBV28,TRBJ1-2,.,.,CASNPGSWSGYTF,TGTGCCAGCAACCCCGGGTCCTGGAGCGGCTACACCTTC
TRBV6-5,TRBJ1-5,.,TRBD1,CASRRGQGSNQPQHF,TGTGCCAGCAGACGGGGACAGGGGAGCAATCAGCCCCAGCATTTT
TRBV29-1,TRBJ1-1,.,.,CSVPVRGSRTEAFF,TGCAGCGTTCCTGTTAGGGGCTCGAGAACTGAAGCTTTCTTT
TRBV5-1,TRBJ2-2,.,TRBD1,CASSLEGTGNTGELFF,TGCGCCAGCAGCTTGGAAGGGACAGGGAACACCGGGGAGCTGTTTTTT
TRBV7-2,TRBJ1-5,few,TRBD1,CASSFEGGQQHF,TGTGCCAGCAGCTTCGAAGGGGGACAGCAGCATTTT
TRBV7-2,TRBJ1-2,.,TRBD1,CASSSLTGFDYGYTF,TGTGCCAGCAGCTCCCTGACAGGGTTCGACTATGGCTACACCTTC
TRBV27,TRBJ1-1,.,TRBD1,CASSSQGAGVNTEAFF,TGTGCCAGCAGTTCCCAGGGGGCAGGCGTGAACACTGAAGCTTTCTTT
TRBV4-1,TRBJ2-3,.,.,CASSQEAQSDTQYF,TGCGCCAGCAGCCAAGAAGCCCAATCGGATACGCAGTATTTT
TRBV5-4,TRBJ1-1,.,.,CASSLGGGHPNAEAFF,TGTGCCAGCAGCTTGGGGGGTGGACATCCCAACGCTGAAGCTTTCTTT
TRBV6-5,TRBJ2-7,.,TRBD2,CASSPGGIGEQYF,TGTGCCAGCAGTCCCGGGGGGATTGGGGAGCAGTACTTC
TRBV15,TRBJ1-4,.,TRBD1,CATSRESGTGDEKLFF,TGTGCCACCAGCAGAGAATCCGGGACAGGGGATGAAAAACTGTTTTTT
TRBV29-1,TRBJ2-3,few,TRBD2,CSVSGRVYTDTQYF,TGCAGCGTTAGCGGGAGGGTTTACACAGATACGCAGTATTTT
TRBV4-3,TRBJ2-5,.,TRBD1,CASSLGDRDQETQYF,TGCGCCAGCAGCCTTGGGGACAGAGACCAAGAGACCCAGTACTTC
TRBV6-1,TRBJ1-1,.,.,CASSRNTEAFF,TGTGCCAGCAGTCGGAACACTGAAGCTTTCTTT
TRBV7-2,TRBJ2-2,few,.,CASSRFKGQFALFF,TGTGCCAGCAGCCGATTTAAAGGACAGTTTGCGTTGTTTTTT
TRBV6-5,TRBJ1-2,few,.,CASSFDTYGYTF,TGTGCCAGCAGTTTTGACACCTATGGCTACACCTTC
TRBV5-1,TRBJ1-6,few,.,CASSLVTDYNSPLHF,TGCGCCAGCAGCTTGGTGACAGACTATAATTCACCCCTCCACTTT
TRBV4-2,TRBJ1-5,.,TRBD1,CASSQGVQGVMPQHF,TGTGCCAGCAGCCAAGGTGTACAGGGGGTTATGCCCCAGCATTTT
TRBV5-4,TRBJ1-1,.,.,CASSLVPVITEAFF,TGTGCCAGCAGCTTGGTGCCAGTGATCACTGAAGCTTTCTTT
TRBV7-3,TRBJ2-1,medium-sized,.,CASSNRAGEQFF,TGTGCCAGCAGCAACAGGGCCGGTGAGCAGTTCTTC
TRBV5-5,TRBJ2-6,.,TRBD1,CASSLGQGALSGANVLTF,TGTGCCAGCAGCTTGGGACAGGGGGCGCTTAGTGGGGCCAACGTCCTGACTTTC
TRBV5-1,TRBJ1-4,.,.,CASSFQGGGGGANEKLFF,TGCGCCAGCAGCTTTCAAGGCGGAGGGGGGGGAGCTAATGAAAAACTGTTTTTT
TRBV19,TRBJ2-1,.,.,CATSPKRGGNEQFF,TGTGCCACGAGCCCGAAAAGGGGGGGGAATGAGCAGTTCTTC
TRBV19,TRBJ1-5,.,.,CASMLRPAYNQPQHF,TGTGCCAGTATGTTGAGGCCAGCCTACAATCAGCCCCAGCATTTT
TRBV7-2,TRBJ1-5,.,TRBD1,CASSLDRAPQPQHF,TGTGCCAGCAGCCTGGACAGGGCCCCTCAGCCCCAGCATTTT
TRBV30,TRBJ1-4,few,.,CAWSVHLVREKLFF,TGTGCCTGGAGTGTCCACCTAGTACGGGAAAAACTGTTTTTT
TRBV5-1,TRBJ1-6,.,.,CASSLWFTDNSPLHF,TGCGCCAGCAGCTTGTGGTTCACAGATAATTCACCCCTCCACTTT
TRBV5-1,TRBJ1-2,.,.,CASSTGGNGGYTF,TGCGCCAGCAGCACCGGAGGGAATGGCGGCTACACCTTC
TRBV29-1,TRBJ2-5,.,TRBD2,CSVGAGGGQETQYF,TGCAGCGTTGGTGCGGGAGGGGGACAAGAGACCCAGTACTTC
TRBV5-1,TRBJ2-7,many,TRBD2,CASSLAGGEYEQYF,TGCGCCAGCAGTTTGGCGGGAGGGGAATACGAGCAGTACTTC
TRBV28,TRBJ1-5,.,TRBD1,CASSLHGQGGQPQHF,TGTGCCAGCAGTTTACACGGACAGGGCGGCCAGCCCCAGCATTTT